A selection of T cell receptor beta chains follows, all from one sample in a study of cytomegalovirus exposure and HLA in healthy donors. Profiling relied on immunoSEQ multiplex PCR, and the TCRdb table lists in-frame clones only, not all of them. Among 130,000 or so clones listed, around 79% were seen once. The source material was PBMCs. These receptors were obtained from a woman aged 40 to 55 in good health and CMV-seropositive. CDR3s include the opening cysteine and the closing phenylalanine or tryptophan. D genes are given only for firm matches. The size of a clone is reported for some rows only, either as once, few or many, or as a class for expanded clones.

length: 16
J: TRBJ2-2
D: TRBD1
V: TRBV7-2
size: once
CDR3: CASSAGTAFNTGELFF
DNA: TGTGCCAGCAGCGCCGGGACAGCCTTCAACACCGGGGAGCTGTTTTTT

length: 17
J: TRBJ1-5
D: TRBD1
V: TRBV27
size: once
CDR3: CASSQPTGTGGNQPQHF
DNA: TGTGCCAGCAGTCAACCAACCGGGACAGGGGGCAATCAGCCCCAGCATTTT

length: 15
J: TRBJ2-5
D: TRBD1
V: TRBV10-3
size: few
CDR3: CAISTGGAGQETQYF
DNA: TGTGCCATCAGCACAGGGGGCGCAGGTCAAGAGACCCAGTACTTC

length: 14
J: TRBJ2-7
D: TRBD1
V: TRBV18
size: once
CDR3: CASSPRQGADEQYF
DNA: TGTGCCAGCTCACCACGACAGGGGGCGGACGAGCAGTACTTC

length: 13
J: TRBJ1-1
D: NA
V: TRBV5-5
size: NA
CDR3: CASSSTGGTEAFF
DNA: TGTGCCAGCAGCTCGACGGGGGGCACTGAAGCTTTCTTT

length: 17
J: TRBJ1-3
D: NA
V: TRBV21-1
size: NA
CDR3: CASSRGPGGLSGNTIYF
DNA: TGTGCCAGCAGCAGGGGACCAGGGGGCCTCTCTGGAAACACCATATATTTT

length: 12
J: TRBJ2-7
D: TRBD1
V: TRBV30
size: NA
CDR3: CAWDRGAYEQYF
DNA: TGTGCCTGGGACAGGGGAGCCTACGAGCAGTACTTC

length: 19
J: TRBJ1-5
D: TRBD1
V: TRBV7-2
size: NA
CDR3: CASSASRPGQGILSQPQHF
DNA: TGTGCCAGCAGCGCATCCAGACCGGGACAGGGTATCCTGAGCCAGCCCCAGCATTTT

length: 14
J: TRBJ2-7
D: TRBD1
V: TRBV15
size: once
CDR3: CATSQNRGPYEQYF
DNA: TGTGCCACCAGCCAAAACAGGGGACCCTACGAGCAGTACTTC

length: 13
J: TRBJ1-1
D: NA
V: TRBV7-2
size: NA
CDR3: CASSLEGDTEAFF
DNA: TGTGCCAGCAGCTTAGAAGGGGACACTGAAGCTTTCTTT

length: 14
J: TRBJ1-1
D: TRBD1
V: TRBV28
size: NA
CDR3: CASSFGQGDTEAFF
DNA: TGTGCCAGCAGTTTTGGTCAGGGGGACACTGAAGCTTTCTTT

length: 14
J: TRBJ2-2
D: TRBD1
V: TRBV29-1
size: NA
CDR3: CSVRGQANTGELFF
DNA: TGCAGCGTGAGGGGACAGGCGAACACCGGGGAGCTGTTTTTT

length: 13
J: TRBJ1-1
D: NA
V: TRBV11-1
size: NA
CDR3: CASSIQGRTEAFF
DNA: TGTGCCAGCAGCATACAGGGTCGCACTGAAGCTTTCTTT

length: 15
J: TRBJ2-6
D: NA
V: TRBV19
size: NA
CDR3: CASSIQGSGANVLTF
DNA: TGTGCCAGTAGTATACAGGGTTCCGGGGCCAACGTCCTGACTTTC

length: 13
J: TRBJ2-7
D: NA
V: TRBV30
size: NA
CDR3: CAWISEFPYEQYF
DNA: TGTGCCTGGATTTCGGAGTTCCCCTACGAGCAGTACTTC

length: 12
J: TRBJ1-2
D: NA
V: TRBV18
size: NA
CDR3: CASSIAAIGYTF
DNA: TGTGCCAGCTCTATAGCGGCAATTGGCTACACCTTC

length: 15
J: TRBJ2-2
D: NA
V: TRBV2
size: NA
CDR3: CASSATGVGPGELFF
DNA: TGTGCCAGCAGTGCAACAGGAGTGGGGCCCGGGGAGCTGTTTTTT

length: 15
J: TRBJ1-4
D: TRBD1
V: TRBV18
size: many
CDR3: CASSLSGGTGEKLFF
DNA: TGTGCCAGCTCACTATCCGGTGGGACAGGGGAAAAACTGTTTTTT

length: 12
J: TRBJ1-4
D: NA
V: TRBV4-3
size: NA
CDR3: CASSKTGRGLFF
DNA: TGCGCCAGCAGCAAAACAGGGAGAGGACTGTTTTTT

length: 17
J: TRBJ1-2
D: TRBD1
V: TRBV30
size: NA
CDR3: CAWSVSGTGGTFYGYTF
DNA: TGTGCCTGGAGTGTCTCCGGGACAGGGGGAACCTTCTATGGCTACACCTTC

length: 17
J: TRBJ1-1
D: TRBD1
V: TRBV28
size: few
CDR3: CASSFLGTGVGNTEAFF
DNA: TGTGCCAGCAGTTTCCTAGGGACAGGGGTGGGGAACACTGAAGCTTTCTTT

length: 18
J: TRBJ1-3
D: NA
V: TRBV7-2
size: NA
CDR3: CASSRSDVQGFARNTIYF
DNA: TGTGCCAGCAGCCGAAGTGACGTACAGGGTTTTGCACGAAACACCATATATTTT

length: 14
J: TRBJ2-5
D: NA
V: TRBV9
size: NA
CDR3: CASSAQGRGETQYF
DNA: TGTGCCAGCAGCGCACAGGGGCGGGGAGAGACCCAGTACTTC

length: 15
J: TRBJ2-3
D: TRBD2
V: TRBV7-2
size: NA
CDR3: CASSRRGVSVGTQYF
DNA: TGTGCCAGCAGCCGACGGGGGGTCTCTGTCGGTACGCAGTATTTT

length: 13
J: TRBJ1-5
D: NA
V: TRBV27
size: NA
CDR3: CASSFRGNQPQHF
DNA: TGTGCCAGCAGTTTTCGGGGCAATCAGCCCCAGCATTTT

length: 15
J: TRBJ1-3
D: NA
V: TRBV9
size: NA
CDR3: CASSPLPGSGNTIYF
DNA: TGTGCCAGCAGCCCCCTCCCAGGGTCCGGAAACACCATATATTTT

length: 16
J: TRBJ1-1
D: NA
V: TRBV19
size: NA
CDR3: CASSIPSGGVNTEAFF
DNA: TGTGCCAGTAGTATACCAAGCGGGGGGGTTAACACTGAAGCTTTCTTT

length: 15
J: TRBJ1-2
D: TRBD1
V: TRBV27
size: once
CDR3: CASSRVPGQGNGYTF
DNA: TGTGCCAGCAGTCGAGTCCCGGGACAGGGTAATGGCTACACCTTC

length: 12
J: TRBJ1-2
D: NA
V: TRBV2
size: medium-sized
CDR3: CASSEIAKGYTF
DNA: TGTGCCAGCAGTGAAATCGCGAAGGGCTACACCTTC

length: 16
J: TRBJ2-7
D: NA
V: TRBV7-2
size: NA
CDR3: CASSIDEQGRGYEQYF
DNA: TGTGCCAGCAGCATAGACGAACAGGGAAGAGGCTACGAGCAGTACTTC

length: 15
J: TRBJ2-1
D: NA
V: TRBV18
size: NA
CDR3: CASSPPTRTGSEQFF
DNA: TGTGCCAGCTCACCACCGACCAGAACAGGGAGTGAGCAGTTCTTC

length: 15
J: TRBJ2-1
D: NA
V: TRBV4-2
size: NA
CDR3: CASSQVRGGGTSQFF
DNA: TGTGCCAGCAGCCAAGTCCGCGGCGGGGGCACTTCACAGTTCTTC

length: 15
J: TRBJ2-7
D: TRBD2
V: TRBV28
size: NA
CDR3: CASRVTSGRTYEQYF
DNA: TGTGCCAGCAGGGTTACTAGCGGGAGAACCTACGAGCAGTACTTC

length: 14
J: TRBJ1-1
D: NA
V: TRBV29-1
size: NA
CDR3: CSVRVGGANTEAFF
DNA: TGCAGCGTTAGGGTTGGGGGGGCAAACACTGAAGCTTTCTTT

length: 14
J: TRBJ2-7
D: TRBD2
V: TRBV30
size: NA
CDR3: CASRGAGGAYEQYF
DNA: TGTGCCTCGCGTGGGGCGGGGGGTGCCTACGAGCAGTACTTC

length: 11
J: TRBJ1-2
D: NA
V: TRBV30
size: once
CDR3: CAWYSGEGYTF
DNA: TGTGCCTGGTACTCAGGGGAGGGCTACACCTTC

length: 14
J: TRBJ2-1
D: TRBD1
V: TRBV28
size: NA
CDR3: CATEGQGSYNEQFF
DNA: TGTGCCACCGAGGGACAGGGGAGCTACAATGAGCAGTTCTTC

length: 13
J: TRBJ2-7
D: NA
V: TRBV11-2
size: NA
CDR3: CASSLGQSYEQYF
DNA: TGTGCCAGCAGCTTAGGACAGTCCTACGAGCAGTACTTC

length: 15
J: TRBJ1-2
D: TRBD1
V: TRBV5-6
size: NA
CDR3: CASSLGRTGDYGYTF
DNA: TGTGCCAGCAGCTTGGGTAGGACAGGAGACTATGGCTACACCTTC

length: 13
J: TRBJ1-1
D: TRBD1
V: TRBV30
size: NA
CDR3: CARETGLGTEAFF
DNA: TGTGCCCGTGAGACAGGGTTGGGAACTGAAGCTTTCTTT

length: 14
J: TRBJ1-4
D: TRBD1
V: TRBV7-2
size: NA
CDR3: CASSSQGAGEKLFF
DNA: TGTGCCAGCAGCTCACAGGGGGCGGGGGAAAAACTGTTTTTT

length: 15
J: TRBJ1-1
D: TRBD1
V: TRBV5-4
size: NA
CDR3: CASSVGTGWNTEAFF
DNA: TGTGCCAGCAGCGTCGGGACAGGGTGGAACACTGAAGCTTTCTTT

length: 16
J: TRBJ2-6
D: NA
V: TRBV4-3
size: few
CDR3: CASSQGGVSGANVLTF
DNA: TGCGCCAGCAGCCAAGGAGGAGTATCTGGGGCCAACGTCCTGACTTTC

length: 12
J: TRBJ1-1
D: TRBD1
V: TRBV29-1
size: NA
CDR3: CSTRTGGTEAFF
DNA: TGCAGCACTCGGACAGGGGGCACTGAAGCTTTCTTT

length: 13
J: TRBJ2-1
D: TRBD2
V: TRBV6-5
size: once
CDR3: CASTSTSKNEQFF
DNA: TGTGCCAGCACCTCGACTAGCAAGAATGAGCAGTTCTTC

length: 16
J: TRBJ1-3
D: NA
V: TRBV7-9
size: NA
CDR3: CASSFTAAGYGNTIYF
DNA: TGTGCCAGCAGCTTTACTGCGGCAGGGTACGGAAACACCATATATTTT

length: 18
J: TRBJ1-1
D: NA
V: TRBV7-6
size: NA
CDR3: CASSLGPLEGLRNTEAFF
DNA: TGTGCCAGCAGCTTGGGACCCTTGGAGGGGCTGAGAAACACTGAAGCTTTCTTT

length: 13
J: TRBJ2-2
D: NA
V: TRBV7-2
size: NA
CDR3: CASSLDITGELFF
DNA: TGTGCCAGCAGCTTAGACATCACCGGGGAGCTGTTTTTT

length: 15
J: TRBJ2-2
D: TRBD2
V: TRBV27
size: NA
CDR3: CASSWREANTGELFF
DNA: TGTGCCAGCAGTTGGCGGGAGGCGAACACCGGGGAGCTGTTTTTT

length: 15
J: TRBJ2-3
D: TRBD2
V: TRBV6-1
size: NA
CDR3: CASRGTTYSTDTQYF
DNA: TGTGCCAGCAGGGGGACTACCTATAGCACAGATACGCAGTATTTT

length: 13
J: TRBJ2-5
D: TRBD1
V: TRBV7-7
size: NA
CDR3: CASSLGQGETQYF
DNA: TGTGCCAGCAGCTTAGGACAGGGCGAGACCCAGTACTTC

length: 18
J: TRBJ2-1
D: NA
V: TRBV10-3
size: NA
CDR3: CAISESFGREHSYNEQFF
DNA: TGTGCCATCAGTGAGTCGTTTGGTCGGGAGCACTCCTACAATGAGCAGTTCTTC

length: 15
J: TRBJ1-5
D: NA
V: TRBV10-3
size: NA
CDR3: CAISESGSLNQPQHF
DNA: TGTGCCATCAGTGAGTCGGGCAGCTTGAATCAGCCCCAGCATTTT

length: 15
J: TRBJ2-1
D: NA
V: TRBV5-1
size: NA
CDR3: CASCMDGSSYNEQFF
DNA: TGCGCCAGCTGCATGGACGGGAGCTCCTACAATGAGCAGTTCTTC

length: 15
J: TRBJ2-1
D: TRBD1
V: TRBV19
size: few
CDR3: CASSTTGGPYNEQFF
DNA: TGTGCCAGTAGTACGACAGGGGGGCCCTACAATGAGCAGTTCTTC

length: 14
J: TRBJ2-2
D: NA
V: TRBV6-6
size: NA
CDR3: CGSQGSRVTGELFF
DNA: TGTGGCTCCCAGGGGTCTAGAGTCACCGGGGAGCTGTTTTTT

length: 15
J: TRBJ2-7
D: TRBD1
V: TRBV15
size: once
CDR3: CATSPRTGGFYEQYF
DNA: TGTGCCACCAGCCCAAGGACAGGGGGCTTTTACGAGCAGTACTTC